Listed below are T cell receptor beta chains from one sample, sequenced in a study of long-term antiretroviral therapy in people with HIV. Data came from immunoSEQ multiplex PCR; TCRdb stores just in-frame clones and leaves some out. Of tens of thousands of clones in the sample, approximately 85% were seen once. The specimen comprised unsorted PBMCs, sampled just over 2.7 years before starting antiretroviral therapy. The receptors stem from a woman younger than 45 with HIV. Both conserved end residues are trimmed from each CDR3. Each record gives: J gene, CDR3 length, V gene, CDR3 protein.

>TRBJ2-1|14|TRBV9
ASSVVISGSYNEQF
>TRBJ2-2|15|TRBV2
ASSEMAGLAFTGELF
>TRBJ2-5|12|TRBV2
ASSGQGAGETQY
>TRBJ1-1|19|TRBV5-1
ASSFWGRGLRRQGQNTEAF
>TRBJ2-3|12|TRBV5-1
ASSQVGGGDTQY
>TRBJ2-1|13|TRBV2
ASSEEFFERTGEF
>TRBJ1-2|11|TRBV6-5
ASSYGEGAGYT
>TRBJ1-5|13|TRBV2
ASSSGTLPGQPQH
>TRBJ1-2|14|TRBV5-8
ASSLPGQGVTDGYT
>TRBJ1-2|9|TRBV5-8
ASRAKQGST